A single sample gave rise to the 9 T cell receptor beta chains below, sequenced in a study of CD8 T cells in Susac syndrome. The authors reverse transcribed about 0.5 to 1 ug RNA with random hexamers. TCRdb fed the immunoSEQ multiplex PCR reads into MiXCR, producing one record per CDR3 protein. The data contain 350,000 to 550,000 distinct CDR3 sequences, more than 80% of them singletons. What was sequenced was CD8+ T cells from PBMCs. These receptors came from a human donor with multiple sclerosis.

This chain links TRBV3-1 with TRBJ2-3; TRBD2 matches 7 bases. Germline lookup yields CDR1 LGHDT and CDR2 YNNKEL (reference sequence). The trim removed 0 bases at V and 2 bases at J, leaving 8 bases unmatched. The length of the CDR3 is 17 residues. The CDR3 loop reads CASSQEQAGDTTDTQYF. The CDR3 nucleotides read TGTGCCAGCAGCCAAGAGCAGGCGGGAGACACCACAGATACGCAGTATTTT.

The chain couples TRBV29-1 to TRBJ2-7, with D possibly matching TRBD2 (6 bases). Germline assignment: CDR1 SQVTM and CDR2 ANQGSEA. The CDR3 runs 13 residues. With 3 bases removed from V and 7 bases from J, the gap between germline ends came to 16 bases. The CDR3 sequence is CSVDGASVGEQYF. CDR3 coding DNA: TGCAGCGTTGACGGCGCTAGCGTAGGGGAGCAGTACTTC.

This rearrangement joins TRBV20-1 to TRBJ2-1; TRBD2 matches at 11 bases. The CDR3 runs 17 residues. With V trimmed by 3 bases and J by 8 bases, 15 bases remained unmatched. The germline V gene has CDR1 DFQATT and CDR2 SNEGSKA (reference sequence). The CDR3 bases are TGCAGTGCTAGGGGGGGATTTAGCGGGAGGGATTTCGATGAGCAGTTCTTC. Protein sequence: CSARGGFSGRDFDEQFF.

This sequence joins TRBV7-9 and TRBJ2-7, with no clear D. The CDR3 is 13 residues long. The V gene lost 4 bases and the J gene lost 6 bases, with 13 bases spanning the gap. Looked up from germline, CDR1 is SEHNR and CDR2 is FQNEAQ (reference sequence). CDR3 sequence reads: CASSWARASEQYF. CDR3 nucleotides: TGTGCCAGCAGCTGGGCCCGAGCATCCGAGCAGTACTTC. Combining the CDR3 with reference TRBV7-9 and TRBJ2-7 gives the whole variable domain DTGVSQNPRHKITKRGQNVTFRCDPISEHNRLYWYRQTLGQGPEFLTYFQNEAQLEKSRLLSDRFSAERPKGSFSTLEIQRTEQGDSAMYLCASSWARASEQYFGPGTRLTVT.

This sequence joins TRBV12-3 or TRBV12-4 and TRBJ2-1, with a tentative D call TRBD2 (6 bases). The CDR3 sequence is 12 residues long. V was trimmed by 5 bases and J by 9 bases, leaving 11 bases between them. The DNA for the CDR3 is TGTGCCAGCAGTGCCAGGGACTTTGAGCAGTTCTTC. Encoded protein: CASSARDFEQFF.

The rearrangement joins TRBV10-3 to TRBJ2-7; 9 bases match TRBD1. Trimming removed 3 bases from V and 2 bases from J; junction bases left unmatched: 11. Germline CDR1 reads ENHRY; CDR2 reads SYGVKD. This CDR3 has 17 amino acids. In DNA, the CDR3 is TGTGCCATCAGTGAACCGGACAGGGGAGGAGGCACCTACGAGCAGTACTTC. Protein product: CAISEPDRGGGTYEQYF.

The CDR3 sequence is CASSHRAELRLTQETQYF. The CDR3 nucleotides read TGCGCCAGCAGCCACCGGGCAGAGCTCCGATTGACGCAAGAGACCCAGTACTTC. This rearrangement joins TRBV4-1 to TRBJ2-5; no clear D. Germline assignment: CDR1 MGHRA and CDR2 YSYEKL. The CDR3 runs 18 residues. Trimming removed 3 bases from V and 2 bases from J, with 22 bases in between.

The sample holds a few counts of this clonotype. The chain uses TRBV7-9 and TRBJ2-1; 10 nucleotides line up with TRBD2. With 5 bases clipped from V and 8 bases from J, the junction kept 15 bases outside the gene matches. The CDR3 spans 17 residues. CDR1 and CDR2 (germline): SEHNR, FQNEAQ (reference sequence). The CDR3, as DNA: TGTGCCAGCAGCCCGTGGGGGTTGTCTAGCGGGGGTGATGAGCAGTTCTTC. It specifies CASSPWGLSSGGDEQFF.

DNA of the CDR3: TGTGCCAGCAGTAGCCTCCCGGGCCCACCTAACTATGGCTACACCTTC. It codes for CASSSLPGPPNYGYTF. The genes are TRBV12-3 or TRBV12-4 and TRBJ1-2; no clear D. The V gene lost 5 bases and the J gene lost 0 bases, with 16 bases spanning the gap. This CDR3 contains 16 residues.